This T cell receptor (beta chain) was profiled in a study of blood T cell repertoires in COVID-19. Looking at the study overall: Whether acute or convalescent, the COVID-19 samples came from the United States, Italy and Spain. T cells, B-cell-depleted T cells, or PBMCs provided the cDNA or gDNA that served as material.

V was pared by 7 bases and J by 0 bases, with 9 bases between. CDR3 length equals 13 residues. Germline CDR1 MNHEY, CDR2 SVGAGI. Followed longitudinally, the Seattle patients had been enrolled during active infection. Study processing details: It was from reference gene primer amplification that nucleated cell counts were estimated. Sequencing was performed with immunoSEQ multiplex PCR; in TCRdb, only in-frame clones are kept and a portion is missing. The DNA gave D and trimming, while V, J and clone size come from that table. The profile covers around 23,000 clones, with under 85% appearing a single time and over 6.5% taken by the ten largest.

The TCR originated in a man over 45 with COVID-19, enrolled during active disease. Sequenced input: peripheral blood. The chain has TRBV6-5 and TRBJ1-1, with D unresolved. This CDR3 is CASIISMNTEAFF. DNA for the CDR3: TGTGCCAGCATTATTAGCATGAACACTGAAGCTTTCTTT.